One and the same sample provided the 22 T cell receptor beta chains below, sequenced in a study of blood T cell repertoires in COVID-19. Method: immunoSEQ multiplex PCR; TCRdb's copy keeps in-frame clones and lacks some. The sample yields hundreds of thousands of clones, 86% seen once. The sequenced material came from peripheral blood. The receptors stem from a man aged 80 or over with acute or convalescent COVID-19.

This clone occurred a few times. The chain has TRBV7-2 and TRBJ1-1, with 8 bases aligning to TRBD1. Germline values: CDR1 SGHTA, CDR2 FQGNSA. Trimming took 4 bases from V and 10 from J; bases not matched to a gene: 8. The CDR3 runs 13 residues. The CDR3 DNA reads TGTGCCAGCAGCTCCACAGGGGGAGAGGGAGCTTTCTTT. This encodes CASSSTGGEGAFF.

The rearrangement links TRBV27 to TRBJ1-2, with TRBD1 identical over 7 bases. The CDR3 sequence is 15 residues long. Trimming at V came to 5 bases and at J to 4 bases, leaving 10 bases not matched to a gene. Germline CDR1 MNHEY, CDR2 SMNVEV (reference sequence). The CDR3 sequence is CASSVGRQGPYGYTF. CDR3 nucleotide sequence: TGTGCCAGCAGTGTAGGCCGACAGGGCCCCTATGGCTACACCTTC.

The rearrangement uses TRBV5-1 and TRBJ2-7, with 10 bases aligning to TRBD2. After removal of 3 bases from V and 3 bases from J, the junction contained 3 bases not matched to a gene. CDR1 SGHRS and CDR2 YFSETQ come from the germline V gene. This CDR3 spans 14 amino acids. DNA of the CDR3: TGCGCCAGCAGCTCCTCTAGCGGGAGCTACGAGCAGTACTTC. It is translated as CASSSSSGSYEQYF.

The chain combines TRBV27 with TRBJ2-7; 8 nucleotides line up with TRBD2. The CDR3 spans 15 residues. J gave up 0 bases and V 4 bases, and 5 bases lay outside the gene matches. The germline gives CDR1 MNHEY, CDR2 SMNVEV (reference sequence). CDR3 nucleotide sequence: TGTGCCAGCAGTTCCCTAGCGGGTAGCTCCTACGAGCAGTACTTC. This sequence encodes CASSSLAGSSYEQYF.

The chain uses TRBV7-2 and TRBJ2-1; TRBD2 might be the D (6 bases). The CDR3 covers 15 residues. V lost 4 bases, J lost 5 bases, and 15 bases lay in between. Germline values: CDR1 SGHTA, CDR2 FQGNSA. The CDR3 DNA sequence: TGTGCCAGCAGCTCGGAGGGGAGGAGGAACAATGAGCAGTTCTTC. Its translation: CASSSEGRRNNEQFF.

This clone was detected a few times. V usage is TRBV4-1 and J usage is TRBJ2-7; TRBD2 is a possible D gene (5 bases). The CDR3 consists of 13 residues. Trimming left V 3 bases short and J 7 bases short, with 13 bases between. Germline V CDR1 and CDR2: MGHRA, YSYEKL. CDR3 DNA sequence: TGCGCCAGCAGCCAGCGGGTCGGGCGGGAGCAGTACGTC. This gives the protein CASSQRVGREQYV.

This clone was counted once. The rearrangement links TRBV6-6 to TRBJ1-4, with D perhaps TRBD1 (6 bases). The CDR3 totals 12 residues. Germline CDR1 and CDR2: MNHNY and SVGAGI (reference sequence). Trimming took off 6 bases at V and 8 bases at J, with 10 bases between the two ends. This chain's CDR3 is CASSSDREKLFF. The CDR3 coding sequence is TGTGCCAGCAGCTCAGACAGGGAAAAACTGTTTTTT.

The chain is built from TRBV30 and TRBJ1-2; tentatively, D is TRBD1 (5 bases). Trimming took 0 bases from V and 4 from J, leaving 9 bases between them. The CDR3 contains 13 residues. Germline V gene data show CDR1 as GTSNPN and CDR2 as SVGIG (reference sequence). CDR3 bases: TGTGCCTGGAGTGTTGGGCAGGGCTATGGCTACACCTTC. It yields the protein CAWSVGQGYGYTF.

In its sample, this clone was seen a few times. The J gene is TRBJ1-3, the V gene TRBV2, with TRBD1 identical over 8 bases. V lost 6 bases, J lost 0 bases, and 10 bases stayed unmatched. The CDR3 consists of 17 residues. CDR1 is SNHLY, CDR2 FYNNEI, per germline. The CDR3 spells CASSGGVTGGSGNTIYF. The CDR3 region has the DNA TGTGCCAGCAGCGGCGGAGTAACAGGGGGCTCTGGAAACACCATATATTTT.

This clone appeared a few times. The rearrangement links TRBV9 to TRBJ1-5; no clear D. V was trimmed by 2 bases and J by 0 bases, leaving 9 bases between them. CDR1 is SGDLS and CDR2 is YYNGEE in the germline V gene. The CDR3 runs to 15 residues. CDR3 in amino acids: CASSVSGSSNQPQHF. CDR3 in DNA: TGTGCCAGCAGCGTTTCGGGGTCTAGCAATCAGCCCCAGCATTTT.

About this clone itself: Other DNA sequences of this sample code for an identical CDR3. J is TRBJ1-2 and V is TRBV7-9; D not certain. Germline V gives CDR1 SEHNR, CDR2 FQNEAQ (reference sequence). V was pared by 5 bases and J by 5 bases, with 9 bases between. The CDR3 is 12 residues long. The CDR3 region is CASSPSGYGYTF. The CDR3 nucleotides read TGTGCCAGCAGCCCCTCGGGGTATGGCTACACCTTC.

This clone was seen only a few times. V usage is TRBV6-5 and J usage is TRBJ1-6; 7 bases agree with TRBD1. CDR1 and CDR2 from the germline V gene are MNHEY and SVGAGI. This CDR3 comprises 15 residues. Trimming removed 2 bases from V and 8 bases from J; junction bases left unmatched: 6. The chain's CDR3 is CASSYETGMHSPLHF. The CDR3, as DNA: TGTGCCAGCAGTTACGAGACAGGGATGCATTCACCCCTCCACTTT.

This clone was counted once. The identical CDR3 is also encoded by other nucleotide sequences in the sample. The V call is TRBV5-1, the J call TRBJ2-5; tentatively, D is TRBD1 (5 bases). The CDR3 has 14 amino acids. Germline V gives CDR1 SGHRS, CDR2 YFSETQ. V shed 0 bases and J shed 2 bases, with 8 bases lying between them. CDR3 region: CASSLGQLQETQYF. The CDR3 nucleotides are TGCGCCAGCAGCTTGGGACAGTTACAAGAGACCCAGTACTTC.

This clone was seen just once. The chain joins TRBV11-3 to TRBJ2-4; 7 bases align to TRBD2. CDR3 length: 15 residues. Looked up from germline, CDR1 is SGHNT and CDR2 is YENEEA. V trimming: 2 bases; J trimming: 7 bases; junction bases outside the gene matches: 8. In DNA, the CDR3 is TGTGCCAGCAGCTTACAGGCGGGAGTAATGAACATTCAGTACTTC. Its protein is CASSLQAGVMNIQYF.

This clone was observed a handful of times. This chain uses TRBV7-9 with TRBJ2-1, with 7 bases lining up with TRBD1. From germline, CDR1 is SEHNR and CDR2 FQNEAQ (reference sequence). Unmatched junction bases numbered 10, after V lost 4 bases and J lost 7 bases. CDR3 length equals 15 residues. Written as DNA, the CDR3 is TGTGCCAGCAGCTCCATCAGGGGGACAGTTAATGAGCAGTTCTTC. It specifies CASSSIRGTVNEQFF.

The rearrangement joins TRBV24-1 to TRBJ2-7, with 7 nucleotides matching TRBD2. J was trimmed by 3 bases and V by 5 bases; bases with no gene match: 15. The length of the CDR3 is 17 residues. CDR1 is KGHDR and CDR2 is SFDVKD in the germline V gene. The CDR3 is CATSALGGAGDYYEQYF. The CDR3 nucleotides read TGTGCCACCAGTGCCCTAGGAGGGGCGGGGGATTACTACGAGCAGTACTTC.

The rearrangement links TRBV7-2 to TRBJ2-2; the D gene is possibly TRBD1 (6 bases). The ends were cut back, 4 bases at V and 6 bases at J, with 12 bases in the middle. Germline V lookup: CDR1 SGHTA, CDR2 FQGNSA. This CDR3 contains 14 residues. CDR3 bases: TGTGCCAGCAGCTCGTCACAGGGCCCCGGGGAGCTGTTTTTT. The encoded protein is CASSSSQGPGELFF.

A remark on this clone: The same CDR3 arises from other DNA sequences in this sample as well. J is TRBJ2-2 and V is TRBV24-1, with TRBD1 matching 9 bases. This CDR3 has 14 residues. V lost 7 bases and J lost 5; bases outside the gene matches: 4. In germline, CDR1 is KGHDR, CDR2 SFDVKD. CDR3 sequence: CATRGQGATGELFF. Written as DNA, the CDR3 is TGTGCCACCAGGGGACAGGGCGCGACCGGGGAGCTGTTTTTT.

The CDR3 sequence: CASSPHIWSDQTQYF. Written as DNA, the CDR3 is TGTGCCAGCAGCCCTCACATTTGGAGCGACCAGACCCAGTACTTC. The V gene is TRBV7-9, the J gene TRBJ2-5, with unresolved D. The germline CDR1 and CDR2 sequences are SEHNR and FQNEAQ (reference sequence). V dropped 5 bases and J dropped 6 bases, with 19 bases sitting between them. CDR3 length: 15 residues. Complete variable domain (other parts from reference TRBV7-9 and TRBJ2-5): DTGVSQNPRHKITKRGQNVTFRCDPISEHNRLYWYRQTLGQGPEFLTYFQNEAQLEKSRLLSDRFSAERPKGSFSTLEIQRTEQGDSAMYLCASSPHIWSDQTQYFGPGTRLLVL.

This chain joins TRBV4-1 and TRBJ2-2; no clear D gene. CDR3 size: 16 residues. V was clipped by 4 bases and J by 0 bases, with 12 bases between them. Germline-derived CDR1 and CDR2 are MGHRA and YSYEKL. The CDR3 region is CASSPMSLSNTGELFF. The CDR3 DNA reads TGCGCCAGCAGCCCAATGTCGCTATCGAACACCGGGGAGCTGTTTTTT.

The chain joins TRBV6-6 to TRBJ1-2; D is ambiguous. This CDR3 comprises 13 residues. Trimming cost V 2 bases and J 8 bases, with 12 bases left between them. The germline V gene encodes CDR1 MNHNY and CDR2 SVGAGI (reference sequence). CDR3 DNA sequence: TGTGCCAGCAGTTACAACGAGGGTAGGGGCTACACCTTC. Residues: CASSYNEGRGYTF.

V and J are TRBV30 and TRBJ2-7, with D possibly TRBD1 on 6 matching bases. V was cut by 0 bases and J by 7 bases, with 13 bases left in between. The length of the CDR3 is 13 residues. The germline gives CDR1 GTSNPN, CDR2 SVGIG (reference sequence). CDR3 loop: CAWSVRTALEQYV. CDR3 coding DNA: TGTGCCTGGAGTGTACGGACAGCCTTGGAGCAGTACGTC.